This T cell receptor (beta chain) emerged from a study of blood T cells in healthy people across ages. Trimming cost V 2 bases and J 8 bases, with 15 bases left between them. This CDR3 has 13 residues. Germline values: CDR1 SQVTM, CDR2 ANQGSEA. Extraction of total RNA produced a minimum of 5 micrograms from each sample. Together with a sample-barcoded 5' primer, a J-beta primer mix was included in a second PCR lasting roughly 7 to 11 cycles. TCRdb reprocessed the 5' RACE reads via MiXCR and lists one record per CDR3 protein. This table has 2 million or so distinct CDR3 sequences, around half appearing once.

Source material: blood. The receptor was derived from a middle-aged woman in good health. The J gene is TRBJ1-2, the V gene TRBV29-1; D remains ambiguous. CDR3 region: CSVEHGLSGGYTF. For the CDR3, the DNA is TGCAGCGTTGAACACGGACTGTCCGGGGGCTACACCTTC.